This TCR beta chain is drawn from a study of blood T cell repertoires in COVID-19. The sample holds one count of this clone. Per the original methods: Reference gene primer amplification gave estimated nucleated cell counts. Some clones are missing from TCRdb's copy, which holds only in-frame ones; the method was immunoSEQ multiplex PCR. V and J calls and clone size come straight from that table; D and trimming were deduced from the DNA. The sample lists approximately 170,000 clones, about 80% seen once, with roughly 19% in the top ten. Sequenced: peripheral blood. This clonotype originated in a woman at least 80 years old with acute or convalescent COVID-19.

CDR3: CASSLERGVEETQYF. In DNA, the CDR3 is TGCGCCAGCAGCTTGGAACGGGGGGTAGAAGAGACCCAGTACTTC. This chain connects TRBV5-1 to TRBJ2-5; TRBD2 aligns across 7 bases. The CDR3 consists of 15 residues. Looked up from germline, CDR1 is SGHRS and CDR2 is YFSETQ. Unmatched junction bases numbered 5, after V lost 0 bases and J lost 3 bases. Together with reference TRBV5-1 and TRBJ2-5, the CDR3 gives the full variable domain: KAGVTQTPRYLIKTRGQQVTLSCSPISGHRSVSWYQQTPGQGLQFLFEYFSETQRNKGNFPGRFSGRQFSNSRSEMNVSTLELGDSALYLCASSLERGVEETQYFGPGTRLLVL.